Below, one T cell receptor (beta chain) is given with its context. In the original analysis: By means of reference gene primer amplification, nucleated cell counts were estimated. The protocol was immunoSEQ multiplex PCR, while the TCRdb copy is restricted to in-frame clones and leaves out a portion. That table furnishes V, J and clone size, whereas the DNA furnished D and trimming. Of around 99,000 clones listed, 84% are singletons. This record belongs to a study of blood T cell repertoires in COVID-19. Whole-study context: Samples came from the United States, Italy and Spain, spanning acute and convalescent COVID-19. The cDNA or gDNA used as material had been derived from T cells, B-cell-depleted T cells, or PBMCs.

This CDR3 contains 15 residues. V was pared by 2 bases and J by 2 bases, with 6 bases of the junction left unmatched. Germline-derived CDR1 and CDR2 are MNHNS and SASEGT. The specimen sequenced was peripheral blood. The receptor was derived from a woman over 75 with active or convalescent COVID-19. The genes are TRBV6-1 and TRBJ2-7; 7 bases fit TRBD1. The CDR3 sequence is CASSEREQGAYEQYF. The DNA of the CDR3 is TGTGCCAGCAGTGAAAGGGAGCAGGGGGCCTACGAGCAGTACTTC.